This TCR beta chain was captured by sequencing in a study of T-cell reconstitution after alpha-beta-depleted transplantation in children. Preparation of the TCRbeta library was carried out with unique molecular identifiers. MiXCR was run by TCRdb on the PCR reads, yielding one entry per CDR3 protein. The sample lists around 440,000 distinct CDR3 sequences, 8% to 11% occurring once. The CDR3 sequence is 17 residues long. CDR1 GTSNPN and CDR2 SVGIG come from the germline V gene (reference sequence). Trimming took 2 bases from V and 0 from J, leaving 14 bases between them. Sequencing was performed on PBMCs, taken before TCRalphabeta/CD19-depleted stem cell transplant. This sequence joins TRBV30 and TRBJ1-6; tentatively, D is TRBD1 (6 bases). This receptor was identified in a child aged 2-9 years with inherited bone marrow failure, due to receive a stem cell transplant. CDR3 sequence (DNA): TGTGCCTGGAGTCTTGGCCAGGGGAGCTCCTATAATTCACCCCTCCACTTT. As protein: CAWSLGQGSSYNSPLHF.